A selection of T cell receptor beta chains follows, all from one sample in a study of radiotherapy plus CTLA-4 blockade in lung cancer. Libraries were prepared by immunoSEQ multiplex PCR; TCRdb keeps only in-frame clonotypes and omits some of them. The sample lists some 38,000 clones; 70% to 85% were seen once. The sequenced sample was peripheral blood, obtained from a patient treated with radiotherapy plus ipilimumab. The receptors originated from a human donor with non-small cell lung cancer who had stable disease on radiotherapy plus ipilimumab. Each CDR3 is given with its conserved first and last residue. The order of the fields is CDR3 protein, J gene, V gene.

CASSDSYRGQVEQFF,TRBJ2-1,TRBV6-4
CASSFYDSYEQYF,TRBJ2-7,TRBV7-2
CASAQGKPQHF,TRBJ1-5,TRBV28
CASSLGQGPNTEAFF,TRBJ1-1,TRBV7-9
CSVSLSDYGYTF,TRBJ1-2,TRBV29-1
CASRGVNYEQFF,TRBJ2-1,TRBV6-5
CACQATYTYEQYF,TRBJ2-7,TRBV30
CASTLGGYEQYF,TRBJ2-7,TRBV13
CASSFTGTPSGEQYF,TRBJ2-7,TRBV5-1
CASSVGGAGNQPQHF,TRBJ1-5,TRBV9